These 27 T cell receptor beta chains were all obtained from the same sample, sequenced in a study of identical twins. TCRdb ran MiXCR on the 5' RACE reads and lists one entry per CDR3 protein. Of roughly 230,000 distinct CDR3 sequences detected, about 8.9% appear once; the ten largest clones hold less than 4%. Separately, the same data were catalogued under a study of yellow fever vaccine responses in identical twins.

Sequencing used CD8+ T cells sorted from blood. The receptor set was obtained from a young woman in good health.

This clonotype was seen ten or more times. The chain has TRBV20-1 and TRBJ2-7; a possible D gene is TRBD1 (6 bases). CDR3 length: 13 residues. Trimming took off 3 bases at V and 2 bases at J, with 11 bases between the two ends. CDR1 is DFQATT, CDR2 SNEGSKA, per germline (reference sequence). CDR3 region: CSARGTLAYEQYF. As DNA, the CDR3 is TGCAGTGCTAGGGGGACACTAGCCTACGAGCAGTACTTC.

V gene TRBV2 combines with J gene TRBJ2-3, with TRBD2 matching over 8 bases. CDR1 SNHLY and CDR2 FYNNEI come from the germline V gene. This CDR3 has 14 residues. With V trimmed by 7 bases and J by 5 bases, 8 bases remained unmatched. The CDR3 loop is CASTGLAFGDTQYF. For the CDR3, the DNA is TGTGCCAGCACAGGACTAGCTTTCGGAGATACGCAGTATTTT.

The chain is built from TRBV12-5 and TRBJ2-5; 7 bases are a match to TRBD2. V shed 1 base and J 2 bases; nucleotides not matched to a gene: 4. The CDR3 is made up of 15 amino acids. The germline V gene has CDR1 LGHNT and CDR2 FRNRAP. CDR3 DNA: TGTGCTAGTGGTTTGGGGGCTAGCGGTCAAGAGACCCAGTACTTC. Its translation: CASGLGASGQETQYF.

V is TRBV4-1 and J is TRBJ2-7; TRBD2 matches 9 bases. The germline V gene encodes CDR1 MGHRA and CDR2 YSYEKL. The trim removed 0 bases at V and 2 bases at J, leaving 5 bases unmatched. This CDR3 region has 16 residues. The CDR3 loop is CASSQDPASGTYEQYF. CDR3 bases: TGCGCCAGCAGCCAAGATCCGGCTAGCGGGACCTACGAGCAGTACTTC.

This clonotype was seen at least ten times. The J gene is TRBJ2-6, the V gene TRBV4-3; a weak D match, TRBD2 (5 bases). The length of the CDR3 is 15 residues. Germline values: CDR1 LGHNA, CDR2 YSLEER. V was cut by 6 bases and J by 0 bases, with 9 bases left in between. CDR3 nucleotide sequence: TGCGCCAGCAGTTCGAGGGACTCTGGGGCCAACGTCCTGACTTTC. Translation: CASSSRDSGANVLTF.

This clonotype was found a few times. The chain couples TRBV7-6 to TRBJ2-1; D may match TRBD1 or TRBD2 (5 bases each). The V end was cut by 2 bases, the J end by 6 bases, with 14 bases between. Germline V CDR1 and CDR2: SGHVS, FNYEAQ. The CDR3 runs to 15 residues. CDR3 amino acids: CASSLKGTSFNEQFF. In nucleotides, the CDR3 is TGTGCCAGCAGCTTAAAGGGGACGAGCTTCAATGAGCAGTTCTTC.

This clonotype was seen a handful of times. The chain links TRBV27 to TRBJ2-5; weak D call: TRBD2 (5 bases). V gave up 6 bases and J gave up 1 base, with 18 bases separating them. The germline gives CDR1 MNHEY, CDR2 SMNVEV (reference sequence). The CDR3 runs 16 residues. The CDR3 spells CASSTGVGRIQETQYF. The CDR3 region has the DNA TGTGCCAGCAGCACTGGGGTAGGGAGAATCCAAGAGACCCAGTACTTC.

This clonotype was observed at least ten times. The rearrangement uses TRBV29-1 and TRBJ2-7; 7 nucleotides match TRBD1. The CDR3 loop spans 13 amino acids. Looked up from germline, CDR1 is SQVTM and CDR2 is ANQGSEA. The V segment lost 7 bases and the J segment 0 bases; nucleotides outside the gene matches: 6. CDR3 in DNA: TGCAGCGCCGGAAGGGACAGCTCCTACGAGCAGTACTTC. Amino acids: CSAGRDSSYEQYF.

In this sample, this clonotype turned up a few times. The chain links TRBV7-2 to TRBJ2-7; possibly TRBD2 for D (6 bases). Germline CDR1 SGHTA, CDR2 FQGNSA. The CDR3 is 14 amino acids. V was clipped by 5 bases and J by 2 bases, with 13 bases between them. CDR3: CASSPRDPPYEQYF. The CDR3 nucleotides read TGTGCCAGCAGCCCGCGGGACCCACCCTACGAGCAGTACTTC. Full variable domain (remainder filled in from reference TRBV7-2 and TRBJ2-7): GAGVSQSPSNKVTEKGKDVELRCDPISGHTALYWYRQSLGQGLEFLIYFQGNSAPDKSGLPSDRFSAERTGGSVSTLTIQRTQQEDSAVYLCASSPRDPPYEQYFGPGTRLTVT.

This clonotype was detected many times. The chain carries TRBV7-6 and TRBJ1-1; the match to TRBD1 covers 8 bases. Germline trimming cut 4 bases from V and 8 bases from J; bases unmatched to any gene: 6. Germline-derived CDR1 and CDR2 are SGHVS and FNYEAQ. This CDR3 is built from 13 residues. The CDR3: CASSSYGQGEAFF. Written as DNA, the CDR3 is TGTGCCAGCAGCTCGTATGGACAGGGAGAAGCTTTCTTT.

The CDR3 bases are TGCGTCGGGTCCGGGGACGGGGAAGCTTTCTTT. Its translation: CVGSGDGEAFF. V is TRBV29-1 and J is TRBJ1-1; weak D call: TRBD1 (5 bases). This CDR3 has 11 amino acids. CDR1 and CDR2 from the germline V gene are SQVTM and ANQGSEA. Drawing the rest from reference TRBV29-1 and TRBJ1-1, the complete variable domain is SAVISQKPSRDICQRGTSLTIQCQVDSQVTMMFWYRQQPGQSLTLIATANQGSEATYESGFVIDKFPISRPNLTFSTLTVSNMSPEDSSIYLCVGSGDGEAFFGQGTRLTVV.

This chain links TRBV27 with TRBJ1-2; D may be TRBD1 (5 bases). Germline CDR1 reads MNHEY; CDR2 reads SMNVEV (reference sequence). The CDR3 runs to 14 residues. Trimming removed 4 bases from V and 0 bases from J, with 9 bases in between. The CDR3 DNA sequence: TGTGCCAGCAGTTCCATGACAGCTAACTATGGCTACACCTTC. It specifies CASSSMTANYGYTF.

The V and J genes are TRBV11-2 and TRBJ2-5, with no clear D. V was cut by 5 bases and J by 4 bases, with 23 bases left in between. The CDR3 consists of 17 residues. Germline CDR1 is SGHAT and CDR2 is FQNNGV. CDR3: CASSLGYRRRLGETQYF. The CDR3, as DNA: TGTGCCAGCAGCCTGGGATACAGAAGGCGGTTGGGAGAGACCCAGTACTTC.

This clonotype was counted ten times or more. The chain employs TRBV27 and TRBJ2-7; D is undetermined. The CDR3 runs to 11 residues. Trimming cost V 6 bases and J 2 bases, with 5 bases left between them. CDR1 is MNHEY and CDR2 is SMNVEV in the germline V gene (reference sequence). CDR3 DNA sequence: TGTGCCAGCAGCAATGCCTACGAGCAGTACTTC. Protein: CASSNAYEQYF.

This clonotype was picked up a small number of times. This sequence joins TRBV4-2 and TRBJ1-5; D unresolved. The germline CDR1 and CDR2 sequences are LGHNA and YNFKEQ. CDR3 length: 13 residues. V lost 3 bases and J lost 5, with 8 bases in between. The DNA of the CDR3 is TGTGCCAGCAGCCATCCCGGGGATCAGCCCCAGCATTTT. This sequence encodes CASSHPGDQPQHF.

A few counts support this clonotype. V and J are TRBV11-2 and TRBJ2-5; weak D call: TRBD2 (7 bases). Germline lookup yields CDR1 SGHAT and CDR2 FQNNGV. The length of the CDR3 is 15 residues. Deletions cut 3 bases from V and 3 bases from J, with 14 bases between. Here the CDR3 reads CASSFGRGPKETQYF. CDR3 nucleotides: TGTGCCAGCAGCTTTGGGCGGGGGCCAAAAGAGACCCAGTACTTC.

To note about this clonotype: A read error is possible here, since a much larger clone lies one base away. The chain couples TRBV25-1 to TRBJ2-7; D uncertain. Per the germline V gene, CDR1 is MGHDK and CDR2 is SYGVNS. The CDR3 totals 12 residues. Trimming pared 8 bases from V and 3 bases from J, leaving 11 bases between. CDR3 residues: CASPDGYYEQYF. The CDR3 DNA reads TGTGCCAGCCCCGACGGCTACTACGAGCAGTACTTC.

The J gene is TRBJ2-1, the V gene TRBV27; TRBD1 matches 11 bases. CDR1 MNHEY and CDR2 SMNVEV come from the germline V gene (reference sequence). Trimming cost V 4 bases and J 2 bases; bases outside gene matches: 4. This CDR3 has 16 amino acids. The chain's CDR3 is CASSSWTGGTYNEQFF. CDR3 DNA: TGTGCCAGCAGTTCCTGGACAGGGGGCACCTACAATGAGCAGTTCTTC.

This clonotype was seen many times. The chain employs TRBV6-2 or TRBV6-3 and TRBJ2-7, with a weak D call TRBD2 (5 bases). CDR1 MNHEY and CDR2 SVGEGT come from the germline V gene. Trimming stripped 1 base from V and 3 bases from J, with 10 bases between. This CDR3 has 14 residues. The CDR3 sequence is CASSYYGMDYEQYF. In nucleotides, the CDR3 is TGTGCCAGCAGTTACTACGGGATGGACTACGAGCAGTACTTC.

This clonotype was detected many times. J is TRBJ1-5 and V is TRBV6-4; no definite D call. The CDR3 has 13 residues. V shed 3 bases and J shed 1 base, with 4 bases lying between them. Germline values: CDR1 MRHNA, CDR2 SNTAGT. This chain's CDR3 is CASSEGSNQPQHF. For the CDR3, the DNA is TGTGCCAGCAGTGAGGGGAGCAATCAGCCCCAGCATTTT.

This clonotype has a count of ten or more. The chain carries TRBV9 and TRBJ2-5, with a possible D match to TRBD1 (5 bases). V was shortened by 1 base and J by 5 bases, with 12 bases between the two germline ends. The CDR3 is 14 amino acids. Germline V gene sequence: CDR1 SGDLS, CDR2 YYNGEE. The CDR3 reads CASSVQGEGETQYF. DNA for the CDR3: TGTGCCAGCAGCGTACAAGGGGAAGGTGAGACCCAGTACTTC.

The sample holds one count of this clonotype. The rearrangement joins TRBV4-2 to TRBJ2-7, with 8 nucleotides matching TRBD1. J gave up 2 bases and V 2 bases, and 11 bases lay outside the gene matches. The CDR3 has 17 amino acids. The V gene's germline CDR1 is LGHNA and CDR2 YNFKEQ. The CDR3 region has the DNA TGTGCCAGCAGCCAACCATCCGGACAGGGAAAAACCTACGAGCAGTACTTC. Its protein product is CASSQPSGQGKTYEQYF.

The CDR3 loop is CAWSPGTGEQYF. The CDR3, as DNA: TGTGCCTGGAGTCCCGGTACGGGCGAGCAGTACTTC. The genes are TRBV30 and TRBJ2-7; D gene unclear. This CDR3 region has 12 residues. Germline V CDR1 and CDR2: GTSNPN, SVGIG (reference sequence). Between the trimmed V and J ends, which lost 2 bases and 6 bases, there was a span of 11 bases.

The V and J genes are TRBV7-8 and TRBJ1-5, with D possibly being TRBD1 (6 bases). The CDR3 loop spans 16 amino acids. Trimming left V 5 bases short and J 0 bases short, with 14 bases between. The germline V gene has CDR1 SGHVS and CDR2 FQNEAQ. The CDR3: CASSQGRGLSNQPQHF. The CDR3 DNA reads as TGTGCCAGCAGCCAGGGCAGGGGACTTAGCAATCAGCCCCAGCATTTT.

This clonotype was detected ten times or more. The chain carries TRBV15 and TRBJ2-3; D uncertain. The CDR3 covers 12 residues. CDR1 and CDR2 (germline): LNHNV, YYDKDF (reference sequence). Trimming cost V 8 bases and J 1 base, with 7 bases left between them. The CDR3 sequence: CATRAGTDTQYF. CDR3 nucleotides: TGTGCCACCCGAGCAGGCACAGATACGCAGTATTTT.

This clonotype was recorded a few times. The genes are TRBV23-1 and TRBJ2-3; D is unresolved. TRBV23-1 is an ORF for which the function is uncertain. The CDR3 has 14 amino acids. V was trimmed by 6 bases and J by 0 bases, leaving 10 bases between them. CDR3 in DNA: TGCGCCAGCAGACCTACACAGAGCACAGATACGCAGTATTTT. This translates into CASRPTQSTDTQYF.

In its sample, this clonotype was seen a few times. The CDR3 DNA reads as TGTGCCACCGGGGCGGGAGGGCCCTACAATGAGCAGTTCTTC. Encoded protein: CATGAGGPYNEQFF. The rearrangement joins TRBV28 to TRBJ2-1; the match to TRBD2 covers 9 bases. V gave up 10 bases and J gave up 2 bases; unmatched junction bases: 6. CDR1 and CDR2 (germline): MDHEN, SYDVKM. The CDR3 covers 14 residues.